This T cell receptor (beta chain) was sequenced during a study of T-cell memory formation after mild COVID-19. From germline, CDR1 is MNHNS and CDR2 SASEGT. The V end lost 2 bases, the J end lost 7 bases, and 9 bases lay between the germline ends. This CDR3 spans 13 amino acids. Via MiXCR, TCRdb re-called the 5' RACE reads, giving one row per CDR3 protein. The profile covers roughly 190,000 distinct CDR3 sequences, with 10% appearing a single time and approximately 2.8% taken by the ten largest. This receptor was identified in a man between 18 and 29 years old who had mild COVID-19 (a few samples of this study predate the infection). Cell type and time point are not known. The chain couples TRBV6-1 to TRBJ2-1; unclear D gene. Sequences were obtained from PBMCs or a T cell subset sorted from them (not recorded which). The CDR3 is CASSEYHGNEQFF. CDR3 nucleotide sequence: TGTGCCAGCAGTGAATATCATGGAAATGAGCAGTTCTTC.